These 13 T cell receptor beta chains share one sample of origin, sequenced in a study of blood T cell repertoires in COVID-19. The method was immunoSEQ multiplex PCR; TCRdb's version includes in-frame clones alone and lacks a portion of them. Counted here are roughly 140,000 clones, around four fifths occurring once; the ten biggest clones make up 6.2%. Sequences were obtained from PBMCs or T cells enriched from blood (not recorded which). Receptor source: a woman aged 40 to 49 who had recovered from COVID-19.

V gene TRBV30 combines with J gene TRBJ2-2; D may be TRBD1 (7 bases). Trimming shortened V by 8 bases and J by 0 bases, and 22 bases separated the two germline ends. Germline V lookup: CDR1 GTSNPN, CDR2 SVGIG (reference sequence). CDR3 length: 17 amino acids. CDR3 protein: CAGTSTGTPANTGELFF. CDR3 DNA: TGTGCCGGGACTTCGACAGGGACGCCCGCGAACACCGGGGAGCTGTTTTTT. The full variable domain, with the rest looked up from reference TRBV30 and TRBJ2-2, is SQTIHQWPATLVQPVGSPLSLECTVEGTSNPNLYWYRQAAGRGLQLLFYSVGIGQISSEVPQNLSASRPQDRQFILSSKKLLLSDSGFYLCAGTSTGTPANTGELFFGEGSRLTVL.

This sequence joins TRBV19 and TRBJ2-7, with 9 bases fitting TRBD1. This CDR3 has 14 amino acids. The germline V gene encodes CDR1 LNHDA and CDR2 SQIVND (reference sequence). The V gene end was trimmed by 5 bases and the J gene end by 4 bases; junction bases not matched to a gene: 6. The CDR3 sequence: CASSPGQGGYEQYF. The CDR3 bases are TGTGCCAGTAGTCCGGGACAGGGCGGATACGAGCAGTACTTC.

This rearrangement joins TRBV12-3 or TRBV12-4 to TRBJ2-7; a possible D gene is TRBD2 (5 bases). The CDR3 runs 13 residues. The germline V and J ends were trimmed by 5 bases and 0 bases, with 8 bases remaining between them. Here the CDR3 reads CASSRRDSYEQYF. DNA of the CDR3: TGTGCCAGCAGTCGACGGGACTCCTACGAGCAGTACTTC.

The chain has TRBV7-9 and TRBJ2-6; TRBD2 is a possible D gene (5 bases). Per germline, CDR1 SEHNR and CDR2 FQNEAQ (reference sequence). The V end lost 4 bases, the J end lost 1 base, and 11 bases lay between the germline ends. The length of the CDR3 is 16 residues. CDR3 nucleotide sequence: TGTGCCAGCAGCTCGACCCGAGGGTCTGGGGCCAACGTCCTGACTTTC. It translates to CASSSTRGSGANVLTF. Supplemented by reference TRBV7-9 and TRBJ2-6, the full variable domain reads DTGVSQNPRHKITKRGQNVTFRCDPISEHNRLYWYRQTLGQGPEFLTYFQNEAQLEKSRLLSDRFSAERPKGSFSTLEIQRTEQGDSAMYLCASSSTRGSGANVLTFGAGSRLTVL.

V and J are TRBV5-6 and TRBJ2-3; TRBD2 matches at 11 bases. Germline V gene data show CDR1 as SGHDT and CDR2 as YYEEEE. V dropped 2 bases and J dropped 0; count of bases not matched to a gene: 5. This CDR3 is built from 17 residues. The CDR3 region is CASSLLAGAPSTDTQYF. CDR3 nucleotides: TGTGCCAGCAGCTTACTAGCGGGGGCTCCTAGCACAGATACGCAGTATTTT.

V gene TRBV5-1 combines with J gene TRBJ1-2; possible D gene TRBD1, 5 bases. V shed 2 bases and J shed 6 bases, with 17 bases lying between them. In germline, CDR1 is SGHRS, CDR2 YFSETQ. The CDR3 covers 15 residues. Written as DNA, the CDR3 is TGCGCCAGCAGCTTAGCAGGGAATGCAATGCATGGCTACACCTTC. It codes for CASSLAGNAMHGYTF.

This clone was seen a single time. The chain carries TRBV15 and TRBJ2-1, with a possible D match to TRBD2 (6 bases). The V end lost 2 bases, the J end lost 4 bases, and 18 bases lay between the germline ends. The CDR3 consists of 17 residues. Per germline, CDR1 LNHNV and CDR2 YYDKDF (reference sequence). The CDR3 sequence: CATSRQSSGLVYNEQFF. As DNA, the CDR3 is TGTGCCACCAGCAGACAATCGAGCGGGCTAGTTTACAATGAGCAGTTCTTC.

The chain employs TRBV6-5 and TRBJ1-2, with D maybe TRBD1 (6 bases). This CDR3 has 16 residues. Trimming took off 4 bases at V and 5 bases at J, with 20 bases between the two ends. The germline CDR1 and CDR2 sequences are MNHEY and SVGAGI. The CDR3 protein is CASSLGGVSAGYGYTF. The CDR3 DNA follows: TGTGCCAGCAGTTTAGGGGGTGTGTCAGCTGGATATGGCTACACCTTC.

The V and J genes are TRBV15 and TRBJ2-3, with D tentatively TRBD2 (6 bases). V gave up 3 bases and J gave up 3 bases, with 13 bases separating them. This CDR3 has 15 amino acids. CDR1 is LNHNV and CDR2 is YYDKDF in the germline V gene (reference sequence). In nucleotides, the CDR3 is TGTGCCACCAGCAGTTCGCGCGGGACGACAGATACGCAGTATTTT. The encoded protein is CATSSSRGTTDTQYF.

V gene TRBV29-1 combines with J gene TRBJ2-5, with 9 nucleotides matching TRBD1. This CDR3 spans 14 amino acids. The trim removed 6 bases at V and 1 base at J, leaving 6 bases unmatched. The germline V gene has CDR1 SQVTM and CDR2 ANQGSEA. Here the CDR3 DNA reads TGCAGCGTCCGCCCGGGACAGGGCCAAGAGACCCAGTACTTC. It is translated as CSVRPGQGQETQYF.

J is TRBJ2-2 and V is TRBV29-1, with 11 bases that match TRBD1. Germline V gives CDR1 SQVTM, CDR2 ANQGSEA. The CDR3 runs 16 residues. Germline trimming cut 5 bases from V and 1 base from J; bases unmatched to any gene: 6. CDR3 region: CSVSGGQGENTGELFF. The CDR3 DNA is TGCAGCGTTTCCGGGGGACAGGGGGAGAACACCGGGGAGCTGTTTTTT.

CDR3: CASSLATSGSVGEQFF. The CDR3 DNA reads as TGCGCCAGCAGCTTGGCGACTAGCGGGAGCGTGGGTGAGCAGTTCTTC. This chain uses TRBV5-1 with TRBJ2-1, with 12 nucleotides matching TRBD2. The CDR3 loop spans 16 amino acids. Germline trimming cut 0 bases from V and 9 bases from J; bases unmatched to any gene: 7. Germline V gives CDR1 SGHRS, CDR2 YFSETQ.

This chain links TRBV19 with TRBJ1-5; TRBD1 aligns across 8 bases. Per germline, CDR1 LNHDA and CDR2 SQIVND (reference sequence). The CDR3 is made up of 13 amino acids. J gave up 4 bases and V 5 bases, and 1 base lay outside the gene matches. This CDR3 is CASSGDRNQPQHF. CDR3 bases: TGTGCCAGTAGTGGGGACAGGAATCAGCCCCAGCATTTT.